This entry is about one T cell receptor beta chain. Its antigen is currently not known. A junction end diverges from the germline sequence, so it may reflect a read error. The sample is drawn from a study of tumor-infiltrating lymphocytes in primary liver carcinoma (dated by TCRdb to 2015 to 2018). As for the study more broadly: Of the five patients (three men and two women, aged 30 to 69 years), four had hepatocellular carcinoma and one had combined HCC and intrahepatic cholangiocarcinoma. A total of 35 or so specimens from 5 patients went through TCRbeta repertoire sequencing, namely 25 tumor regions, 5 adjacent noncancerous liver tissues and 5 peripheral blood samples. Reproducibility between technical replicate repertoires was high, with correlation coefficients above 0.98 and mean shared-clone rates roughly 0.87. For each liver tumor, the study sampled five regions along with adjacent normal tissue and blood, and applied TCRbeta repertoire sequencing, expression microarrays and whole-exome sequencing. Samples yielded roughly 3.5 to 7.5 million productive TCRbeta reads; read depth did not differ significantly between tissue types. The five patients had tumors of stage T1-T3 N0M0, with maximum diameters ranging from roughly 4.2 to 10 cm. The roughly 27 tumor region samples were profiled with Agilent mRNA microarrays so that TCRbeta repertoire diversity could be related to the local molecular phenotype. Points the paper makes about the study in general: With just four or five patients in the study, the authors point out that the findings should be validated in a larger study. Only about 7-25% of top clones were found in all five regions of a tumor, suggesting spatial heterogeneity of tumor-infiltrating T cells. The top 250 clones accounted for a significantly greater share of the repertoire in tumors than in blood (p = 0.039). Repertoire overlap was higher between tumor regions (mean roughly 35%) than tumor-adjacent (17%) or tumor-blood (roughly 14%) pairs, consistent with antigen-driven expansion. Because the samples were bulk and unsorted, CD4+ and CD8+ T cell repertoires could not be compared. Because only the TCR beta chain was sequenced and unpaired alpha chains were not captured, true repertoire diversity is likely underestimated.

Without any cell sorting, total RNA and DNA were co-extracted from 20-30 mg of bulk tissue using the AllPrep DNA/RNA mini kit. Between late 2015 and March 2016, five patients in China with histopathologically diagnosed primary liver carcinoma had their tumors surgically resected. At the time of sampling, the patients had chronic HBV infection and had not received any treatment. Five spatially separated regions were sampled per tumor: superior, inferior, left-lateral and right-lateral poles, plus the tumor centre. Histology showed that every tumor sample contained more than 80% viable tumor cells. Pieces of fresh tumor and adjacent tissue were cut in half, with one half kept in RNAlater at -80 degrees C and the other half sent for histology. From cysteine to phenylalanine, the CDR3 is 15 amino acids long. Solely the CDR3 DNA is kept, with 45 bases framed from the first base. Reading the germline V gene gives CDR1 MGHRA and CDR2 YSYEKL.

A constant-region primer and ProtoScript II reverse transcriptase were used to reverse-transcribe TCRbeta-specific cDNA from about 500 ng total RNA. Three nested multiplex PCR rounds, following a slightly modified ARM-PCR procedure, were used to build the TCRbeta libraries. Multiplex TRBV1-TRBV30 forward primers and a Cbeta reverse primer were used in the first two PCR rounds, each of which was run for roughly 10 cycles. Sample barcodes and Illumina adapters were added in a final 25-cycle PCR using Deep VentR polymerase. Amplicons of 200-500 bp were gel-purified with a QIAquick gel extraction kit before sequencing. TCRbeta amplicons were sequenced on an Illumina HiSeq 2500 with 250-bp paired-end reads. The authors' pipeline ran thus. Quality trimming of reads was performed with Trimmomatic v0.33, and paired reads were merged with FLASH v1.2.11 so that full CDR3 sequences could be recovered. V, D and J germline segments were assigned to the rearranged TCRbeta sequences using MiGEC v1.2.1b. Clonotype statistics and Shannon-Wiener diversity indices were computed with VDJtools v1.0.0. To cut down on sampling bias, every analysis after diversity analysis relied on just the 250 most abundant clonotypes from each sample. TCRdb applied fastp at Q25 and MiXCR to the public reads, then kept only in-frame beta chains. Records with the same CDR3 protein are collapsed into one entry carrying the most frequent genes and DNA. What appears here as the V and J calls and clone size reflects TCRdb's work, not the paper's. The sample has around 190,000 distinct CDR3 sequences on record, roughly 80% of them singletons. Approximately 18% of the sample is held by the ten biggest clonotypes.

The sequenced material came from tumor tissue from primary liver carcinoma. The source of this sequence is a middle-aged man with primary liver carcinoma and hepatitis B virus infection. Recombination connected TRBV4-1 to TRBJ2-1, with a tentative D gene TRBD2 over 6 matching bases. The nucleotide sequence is TGCACCAGCAACCCAGTTGGGGGAGGCGGCAATGAGCAGTTCTTC. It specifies CTSNPVGGGGNEQFF.